Only a few counts were recorded for the clone carrying this T cell receptor (beta chain). No antigen is known for it. The entry originates in a study of cytomegalovirus exposure and HLA in healthy donors. The study, taken as a whole, reports: Later on, analysis showed that most CMV-associated TCR beta chains appeared to be HLA-restricted. V- and J-gene trimming in TCR beta was tied to a missense DCLRE1C variant by an analysis performed later. Indistinguishability led to the exclusion of some V segments, TRBV6-2 and TRBV6-3 included.

60 Vbeta and 13 Jbeta primers were used in PCR. Measured with immunoSEQ multiplex PCR; TCRdb has only the in-frame clones, and not every one. The sample has around 92,000 clones, roughly four fifths seen once. This CDR3 has 12 amino acids. V was cut by 4 bases and J by 9 bases, with 10 bases left in between. The V gene's germline CDR1 is MGHRA and CDR2 YSYEKL. The donors (healthy individuals) were bone marrow donors. V is TRBV4-1 and J is TRBJ2-1, with a tentative D call TRBD1 (6 bases). The sample was PBMCs. The receptor was isolated from a female donor in good health and CMV-seropositive. The CDR3 loop reads CASSLSRGEQFF. CDR3 bases: TGCGCCAGCAGCCTCTCCAGGGGTGAGCAGTTCTTC.